The clone carrying this TCR beta chain occurred once. This entry belongs to a study of blood T cell repertoires in COVID-19. Background on the study: T cells, B-cell-depleted T cells, or PBMCs supplied cDNA or gDNA.

Original processing methods: Amplification with reference gene primers provided the estimates of nucleated cell counts. The repertoire was sequenced with immunoSEQ multiplex PCR; TCRdb's copy has only in-frame clones and lacks some. That table furnishes V, J and clone size, whereas the DNA furnished D and trimming. The sample yields about 45,000 clones, roughly nine tenths seen once. CDR3 length equals 14 residues. Germline CDR1 is LGHNT and CDR2 is FRNRAP. The V gene lost 1 base and the J gene lost 7 bases, with 13 bases spanning the gap. This TCR was recovered from a human donor in a cohort sampled during active COVID-19. Sequenced input: peripheral blood. The chain joins TRBV12-5 to TRBJ1-1; weak D call: TRBD1 (6 bases). Here the CDR3 reads CASGLGTGLSEAFF. CDR3 nucleotide sequence: TGTGCTAGTGGTTTGGGTACAGGGCTTAGTGAAGCTTTCTTT.